The 27 T cell receptor beta chains below come from one sample, sequenced in a study of shared clonotypes between healthy human individuals. The method was immunoSEQ multiplex PCR; TCRdb's version includes in-frame clones alone and lacks a portion of them. The top ten clones hold 30% to 40% of a sample with around 690,000 clones, about 92% of them seen once. The material sequenced was memory CD8+ T cells from PBMCs. This sample's subset: CD45RO+ cells pooled with CCR7-negative TemRA cells. The receptors were gathered from a man aged 18 to 29 in good health. Some clones in this sample may be carry-over from other donors' samples.

The gene calls are TRBV28 and TRBJ1-3; D not certain. This CDR3 is 15 amino acids long. CDR1 MDHEN and CDR2 SYDVKM come from the germline V gene. Trimming removed 3 bases from V and 0 bases from J, with 9 bases in between. The CDR3 sequence: CASSFISYSGNTIYF. The CDR3 DNA reads as TGTGCCAGCAGTTTCATTTCCTACTCTGGAAACACCATATATTTT.

Remarks on this clone: Other DNA sequences in this sample translate to the same CDR3. The J gene is TRBJ2-3, the V gene TRBV2; unclear D gene. CDR3 size: 14 residues. Trimming removed 0 bases at V and 6 bases at J, with 10 bases between. CDR1 and CDR2 from the germline V gene are SNHLY and FYNNEI. As DNA, the CDR3 is TGTGCCAGCAGTGAAGCGCGTGTCCCGGATACGCAGTATTTT. Protein product: CASSEARVPDTQYF.

The chain carries TRBV27 and TRBJ1-4; D ambiguous. The CDR3 is 15 residues long. Germline V gene data show CDR1 as MNHEY and CDR2 as SMNVEV (reference sequence). V was cut by 4 bases and J by 8 bases, with 17 bases left in between. CDR3 loop: CASSSYWSSGEKLFF. The DNA of the CDR3 is TGTGCCAGCAGTTCCTACTGGAGCTCCGGGGAAAAACTGTTTTTT.

The chain's CDR3 is CAWRVTGFHGYTF. The CDR3 DNA sequence: TGTGCCTGGAGGGTCACAGGCTTCCACGGCTACACCTTC. The chain couples TRBV30 to TRBJ1-2; maybe TRBD1 (5 bases). Germline CDR1 GTSNPN, CDR2 SVGIG (reference sequence). V was pared by 3 bases and J by 8 bases, with 16 bases between. This CDR3 is built from 13 residues.

The J gene is TRBJ1-2, the V gene TRBV27; 7 bases match TRBD1. The CDR3 is 13 amino acids. Germline V CDR1 and CDR2: MNHEY, SMNVEV (reference sequence). J gave up 8 bases and V 7 bases, and 10 bases lay outside the gene matches. CDR3 bases: TGTGCCAGCACCCATCTGAGGGGGCCCGGCTACACCTTC. Its protein is CASTHLRGPGYTF.

The rearrangement links TRBV27 to TRBJ2-1; D call uncertain. This CDR3 has 13 amino acids. V was clipped by 10 bases and J by 3 bases, with 13 bases between them. From germline, CDR1 is MNHEY and CDR2 SMNVEV (reference sequence). CDR3 loop: CATLELGYNEQFF. DNA of the CDR3: TGTGCCACCTTGGAATTAGGCTACAATGAGCAGTTCTTC.

The chain combines TRBV6-1 with TRBJ1-5; a possible D gene is TRBD1 (6 bases). Deletions cut 1 base from V and 9 bases from J, with 22 bases between. The CDR3 loop spans 17 amino acids. Germline V lookup: CDR1 MNHNS, CDR2 SASEGT. The CDR3 DNA reads as TGTGCCAGCAGTGAAGTCATGACCGGGGCAAGAGGGGGGCCCCAGCATTTT. Protein sequence: CASSEVMTGARGGPQHF.

The V and J genes are TRBV19 and TRBJ2-1, with a weak D call TRBD1 (6 bases). CDR3 length: 18 residues. Germline CDR1 LNHDA, CDR2 SQIVND (reference sequence). With 3 bases removed from V and 6 bases from J, the gap between germline ends came to 24 bases. CDR3 coding DNA: TGTGCCAGTAGTATTGCCCTTGAACAGGGTCTTCTTTTCAATGAGCAGTTCTTC. Protein: CASSIALEQGLLFNEQFF.

The rearrangement uses TRBV9 and TRBJ2-2, with TRBD2 matching 9 bases. V lost 4 bases and J lost 6; bases outside the gene matches: 7. Germline lookup yields CDR1 SGDLS and CDR2 YYNGEE. CDR3 length equals 15 residues. For the CDR3, the DNA is TGTGCCAGCAGCTCCAGCGGGGGGCAGGCCGGGGAGCTGTTTTTT. Its protein product is CASSSSGGQAGELFF.

In DNA form, the CDR3 reads TGCAGCGTTGCCAGGGGCGAGAACACCGGGGAGCTGTTTTTT. The encoded protein is CSVARGENTGELFF. The chain couples TRBV29-1 to TRBJ2-2; D perhaps matches TRBD1 (6 bases). CDR3 length: 14 residues. Germline CDR1 and CDR2: SQVTM and ANQGSEA. Trimming cost V 4 bases and J 1 base, with 10 bases left between them.

V and J are TRBV18 and TRBJ2-3; D not resolved. Germline assignment: CDR1 KGHSH and CDR2 LQKENI. V was pared by 2 bases and J by 0 bases, with 6 bases between. The CDR3 consists of 14 residues. DNA of the CDR3: TGTGCCAGCTCACCATCTCCAAGCACAGATACGCAGTATTTT. Protein: CASSPSPSTDTQYF.

The V and J genes are TRBV7-2 and TRBJ2-5; D possibly corresponds to TRBD2 (6 bases). TRBJ2-7 matches the DNA end more closely, so the J call is doubtful. Germline CDR1 reads SGHTA; CDR2 reads FQGNSA. The CDR3 totals 14 residues. CDR3 region: CASSLGGGRNEQYF. CDR3 nucleotide sequence: TGTGCCAGCAGCTTAGGGGGAGGACGGAACGAGCAGTACTTC.

The rearrangement joins TRBV11-2 to TRBJ2-7; 13 nucleotides match TRBD2. Unmatched junction bases numbered 13, after V lost 1 base and J lost 4 bases. The CDR3 loop spans 19 amino acids. CDR1 and CDR2 (germline): SGHAT, FQNNGV. The CDR3 is CASSLAFFFGLAGEYEQYF. Here the CDR3 DNA reads TGTGCCAGCAGCTTAGCATTTTTTTTTGGACTAGCGGGAGAGTACGAGCAGTACTTC.

The CDR3 sequence: CASSKKGQVNEKLFF. In DNA, the CDR3 is TGCGCCAGCAGCAAAAAGGGACAGGTTAATGAAAAACTGTTTTTT. V is TRBV5-1 and J is TRBJ1-4; 8 nucleotides line up with TRBD1. CDR3 size: 15 residues. Germline values: CDR1 SGHRS, CDR2 YFSETQ. V lost 4 bases and J lost 4; bases outside the gene matches: 6.

The V gene is TRBV5-6, the J gene TRBJ1-3; D gene uncertain. CDR3 length: 17 residues. The V gene's germline CDR1 is SGHDT and CDR2 YYEEEE. Trimming stripped 0 bases from V and 4 bases from J, with 17 bases between. The CDR3 sequence: CASSLGALQRRGNTIYF. The CDR3 region has the DNA TGTGCCAGCAGCTTGGGGGCCTTGCAACGACGGGGAAACACCATATATTTT.

The chain has TRBV28 and TRBJ2-2, with 8 bases matching TRBD1. The V and J ends lost 4 bases and 6 bases, in that order; junction bases with no gene match: 7. Looked up from germline, CDR1 is MDHEN and CDR2 is SYDVKM. The CDR3 is made up of 15 amino acids. The CDR3 DNA reads as TGTGCCAGCAGTTCGGACAGGGAAGGAGCCGGGGAGCTGTTTTTT. It translates to CASSSDREGAGELFF.

In its sample, this clone was seen many times. This chain connects TRBV29-1 to TRBJ1-5; D unclear. The V and J ends lost 7 bases and 6 bases respectively, with 16 bases between them. CDR1 and CDR2 (germline): SQVTM, ANQGSEA. This CDR3 has 13 residues. CDR3 nucleotide sequence: TGCAGCGCAAGGGCCGGAGAAGGTCAGCCCCAGCATTTT. Its protein is CSARAGEGQPQHF.

This rearrangement joins TRBV9 to TRBJ2-2; TRBD2 aligns across 11 bases. The trim removed 3 bases at V and 4 bases at J, leaving 5 bases unmatched. Germline assignment: CDR1 SGDLS and CDR2 YYNGEE. There are 16 residues in the CDR3. The CDR3 loop is CASSDAGLAATGELFF. In DNA, the CDR3 is TGTGCCAGCAGCGACGCGGGACTAGCGGCCACCGGGGAGCTGTTTTTT.

This chain uses TRBV9 with TRBJ2-6, with D unclear. The V gene lost 3 bases and the J gene lost 0 bases, with 7 bases spanning the gap. The CDR3 is 15 residues long. The germline CDR1 and CDR2 sequences are SGDLS and YYNGEE. CDR3 DNA: TGTGCCAGCAGCGGCCTAGGCTCTGGGGCCAACGTCCTGACTTTC. It translates to CASSGLGSGANVLTF.

This chain joins TRBV7-8 and TRBJ1-3; 9 bases fit TRBD1. V was pared by 5 bases and J by 5 bases, with 4 bases of the junction left unmatched. The CDR3 covers 14 residues. Germline CDR1 and CDR2: SGHVS and FQNEAQ. For the CDR3, the DNA is TGTGCCAGCAGCCCCGGGACAGGGAGAAACACCATATATTTT. Translating it yields CASSPGTGRNTIYF.

The J gene is TRBJ2-2, the V gene TRBV6-1, with no clear D. CDR1 and CDR2 from the germline V gene are MNHNS and SASEGT. This CDR3 is built from 10 residues. Trimming removed 4 bases from V and 6 bases from J, with 0 bases in between. Here the CDR3 reads CASSAGELFF. Written as DNA, the CDR3 is TGTGCCAGCAGTGCCGGGGAGCTGTTTTTT.

In DNA, the CDR3 is TGTGCCAGCAGCACTGACCTGGCCGGGGAGCTGTTTTTT. As protein: CASSTDLAGELFF. J is TRBJ2-2 and V is TRBV9; D call uncertain. Trimming left V 4 bases short and J 6 bases short, with 10 bases between. The V gene's germline CDR1 is SGDLS and CDR2 YYNGEE. The CDR3 extends over 13 amino acids.

This chain joins TRBV27 and TRBJ2-6; D call uncertain. V lost 0 bases, J lost 0 bases, and 9 bases lay in between. The CDR3 has 17 amino acids. Germline V gene data show CDR1 as MNHEY and CDR2 as SMNVEV (reference sequence). Here the CDR3 reads CASSLSPGSSGANVLTF. CDR3 nucleotide sequence: TGTGCCAGCAGTTTATCACCCGGGTCCTCTGGGGCCAACGTCCTGACTTTC.

This clone was seen only a few times. V usage is TRBV6-1 and J usage is TRBJ1-4, with 7 bases fitting TRBD1. The length of the CDR3 is 15 residues. Germline V gene lookup returns CDR1 MNHNS and CDR2 SASEGT. The J segment lost 7 bases and the V segment lost 2 bases, leaving 7 bases of the junction unmatched. In DNA form, the CDR3 reads TGTGCCAGCAGTGAATACAGGGGTGTAGGTGAAAAACTGTTTTTT. Protein sequence: CASSEYRGVGEKLFF.

V is TRBV7-9 and J is TRBJ2-7; 7 bases line up with TRBD2. The germline CDR1 and CDR2 sequences are SEHNR and FQNEAQ (reference sequence). The CDR3 contains 16 residues. Trimming took 5 bases from V and 2 from J; bases not matched to a gene: 12. The CDR3 protein is CASSRGVGTFPYEQYF. CDR3 bases: TGTGCCAGCAGCCGGGGGGTCGGGACTTTCCCCTACGAGCAGTACTTC.

CDR3 DNA sequence: TGTGCCAGCAGCGCTGGTCGACAGCAAAGCTATGGCTACACCTTC. Translated, it gives CASSAGRQQSYGYTF. The chain combines TRBV9 with TRBJ1-2, with D possibly TRBD1 on 5 matching bases. Trimming removed 3 bases from V and 4 bases from J, with 16 bases in between. The CDR3 covers 15 residues. The germline CDR1 and CDR2 sequences are SGDLS and YYNGEE.

J is TRBJ1-1 and V is TRBV15; D is unclear. The CDR3 sequence is 13 residues long. With 0 bases removed from V and 8 bases from J, the gap between germline ends came to 10 bases. The germline V gene has CDR1 LNHNV and CDR2 YYDKDF (reference sequence). In nucleotides, the CDR3 is TGTGCCACCAGCAGAGATTTGGCTACCGAAGCTTTCTTT. It is translated as CATSRDLATEAFF.